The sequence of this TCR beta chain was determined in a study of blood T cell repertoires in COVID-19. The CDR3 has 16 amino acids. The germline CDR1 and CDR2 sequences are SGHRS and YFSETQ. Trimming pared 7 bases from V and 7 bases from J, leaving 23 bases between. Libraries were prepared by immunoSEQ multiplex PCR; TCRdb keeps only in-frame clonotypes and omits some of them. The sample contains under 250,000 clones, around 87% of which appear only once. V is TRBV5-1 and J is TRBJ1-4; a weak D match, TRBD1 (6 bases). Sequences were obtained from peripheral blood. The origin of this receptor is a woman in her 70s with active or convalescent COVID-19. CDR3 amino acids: CASQNPGEYGREKLFF. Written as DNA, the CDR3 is TGCGCCAGCCAAAACCCAGGGGAGTATGGACGTGAAAAACTGTTTTTT.